A single sample gave rise to the 15 T cell receptor beta chains below, sequenced in a study of OX40 agonist ivuxolimab in advanced cancers. Profiling relied on immunoSEQ multiplex PCR, and the TCRdb table lists in-frame clones only, not all of them. The table lists more than 20,000 clones, approximately 80% of them singletons, with about 24% in the top ten. Sequenced material: CD4+ or CD8+ T cells sorted from blood, taken in a trial of the OX40 agonist ivuxolimab. These receptors all come from an adult with an advanced solid tumor such as melanoma, head and neck, liver or kidney cancer.

The J gene is TRBJ1-5, the V gene TRBV28; the D gene is possibly TRBD1 (5 bases). CDR3 size: 16 residues. V lost 2 bases and J lost 1, with 12 bases in between. CDR1 and CDR2 from the germline V gene are MDHEN and SYDVKM. This CDR3 reads CASSLLVRASNQPQHF. As DNA, the CDR3 is TGTGCCAGCAGTTTACTGGTCAGGGCGAGCAATCAGCCCCAGCATTTT.

The rearrangement links TRBV11-2 to TRBJ2-2; TRBD1 matches at 9 bases. The CDR3 has 16 amino acids. V trimming: 5 bases; J trimming: 6 bases; junction bases outside the gene matches: 10. Germline loops: CDR1 SGHAT, CDR2 FQNNGV. CDR3 protein: CASSRTGQGLPGELFF. The CDR3 nucleotides read TGTGCCAGCAGCCGCACGGGACAGGGACTCCCCGGGGAGCTGTTTTTT. The variable domain in full, completed from reference TRBV11-2 and TRBJ2-2, reads EAGVAQSPRYKIIEKRQSVAFWCNPISGHATLYWYQQILGQGPKLLIQFQNNGVVDDSQLPKDRFSAERLKGVDSTLKIQPAKLEDSAVYLCASSRTGQGLPGELFFGEGSRLTVL.

This chain connects TRBV5-1 to TRBJ2-1; D gene unclear. The CDR3 loop spans 13 amino acids. Germline CDR1 and CDR2: SGHRS and YFSETQ. V was shortened by 2 bases and J by 7 bases, with 10 bases between the two germline ends. The CDR3 reads CASSLWQRNEQFF. The CDR3 nucleotides are TGCGCCAGCAGCTTATGGCAACGGAATGAGCAGTTCTTC. Combining the CDR3 with reference TRBV5-1 and TRBJ2-1 gives the whole variable domain KAGVTQTPRYLIKTRGQQVTLSCSPISGHRSVSWYQQTPGQGLQFLFEYFSETQRNKGNFPGRFSGRQFSNSRSEMNVSTLELGDSALYLCASSLWQRNEQFFGPGTRLTVL.

The gene calls are TRBV27 and TRBJ2-3; the D is unclear. This CDR3 has 15 amino acids. V lost 6 bases to trimming and J lost 0 bases, with 13 bases between them. Per germline, CDR1 MNHEY and CDR2 SMNVEV (reference sequence). The CDR3 loop is CASSPHPRSTDTQYF. In DNA, the CDR3 is TGTGCCAGCAGCCCTCACCCCAGGAGCACAGATACGCAGTATTTT.

The chain joins TRBV10-3 to TRBJ2-2; possible D gene TRBD2, 5 bases. CDR3 length equals 12 residues. Germline lookup yields CDR1 ENHRY and CDR2 SYGVKD. Between the trimmed V and J ends, which lost 11 bases and 7 bases, there was a span of 14 bases. The CDR3 is CAALEDGGELFF. CDR3 nucleotide sequence: TGTGCCGCTCTGGAGGATGGCGGGGAGCTGTTTTTT.

Here the CDR3 DNA reads TGTGCCAGCAGCTCACGACAGGGGAAGAACACCGGGGAGCTGTTTTTT. Translating gives CASSSRQGKNTGELFF. This chain links TRBV5-6 with TRBJ2-2; TRBD1 matches 8 bases. The CDR3 contains 16 residues. Germline V gene sequence: CDR1 SGHDT, CDR2 YYEEEE. V lost 3 bases, J lost 1 base, and 5 bases stayed unmatched. Full variable domain (rest looked up from reference TRBV5-6 and TRBJ2-2): DAGVTQSPTHLIKTRGQQVTLRCSPKSGHDTVSWYQQALGQGPQFIFQYYEEEERQRGNFPDRFSGHQFPNYSSELNVNALLLGDSALYLCASSSRQGKNTGELFFGEGSRLTVL.

This clone was counted a few times. This rearrangement joins TRBV6-6 to TRBJ2-2, with 9 bases that match TRBD2. Germline CDR1 reads MNHNY; CDR2 reads SVGAGI (reference sequence). The CDR3 sequence is 14 residues long. Trimming at V came to 10 bases and at J to 5 bases, leaving 8 bases not matched to a gene. The CDR3 DNA reads TGTGCCACCAGACTAGCGGAGCATACCGGGGAGCTGTTTTTT. Protein sequence: CATRLAEHTGELFF.

J is TRBJ2-5 and V is TRBV7-3; no firm D call. Germline loops: CDR1 SGHTA, CDR2 FQGTGA. The CDR3 consists of 13 residues. The V and J ends lost 5 bases and 9 bases respectively, with 16 bases between them. The CDR3 region is CASSPAPDVSQYF. The CDR3 region has the DNA TGTGCCAGCAGCCCGGCGCCGGACGTCTCCCAGTACTTC.

V and J are TRBV5-6 and TRBJ2-7; D is undetermined. There are 16 residues in the CDR3. V lost 0 bases to trimming and J lost 4 bases, with 17 bases between them. Germline CDR1 reads SGHDT; CDR2 reads YYEEEE. Written as DNA, the CDR3 is TGTGCCAGCAGCTTGGTACACAACAACTCCCCGTACGAGCAGTACTTC. Translation: CASSLVHNNSPYEQYF.

V is TRBV28 and J is TRBJ2-3, with 7 bases that match TRBD1. The V segment lost 3 bases and the J segment 14 bases; nucleotides outside the gene matches: 8. This CDR3 comprises 12 residues. Germline V gene lookup returns CDR1 MDHEN and CDR2 SYDVKM. The DNA of the CDR3 is TGTGCCAGCAGTTTCCCGACAGGGACGGGGTATTTT. Amino acids: CASSFPTGTGYF.

V usage is TRBV7-9 and J usage is TRBJ1-5; D is uncertain. The CDR3 totals 12 residues. Germline V CDR1 and CDR2: SEHNR, FQNEAQ (reference sequence). V shed 4 bases and J shed 4 bases, with 5 bases lying between them. CDR3 DNA: TGTGCCAGCAGCTCCATAAATCAGCCCCAGCATTTT. It translates to CASSSINQPQHF. Using reference TRBV7-9 and TRBJ1-5 for the parts outside the CDR3, the full variable domain is DTGVSQNPRHKITKRGQNVTFRCDPISEHNRLYWYRQTLGQGPEFLTYFQNEAQLEKSRLLSDRFSAERPKGSFSTLEIQRTEQGDSAMYLCASSSINQPQHFGDGTRLSIL.

This chain joins TRBV9 and TRBJ1-2; D is perhaps TRBD1 (6 bases). V was cut by 0 bases and J by 2 bases, with 8 bases left in between. The CDR3 is 14 amino acids. The V gene's germline CDR1 is SGDLS and CDR2 YYNGEE. The CDR3 spells CASSVDDRNYGYTF. The CDR3 DNA reads as TGTGCCAGCAGCGTAGATGACAGGAACTATGGCTACACCTTC.

This chain links TRBV7-3 with TRBJ2-1; TRBD1 aligns across 12 bases. CDR3 length: 15 amino acids. CDR1 and CDR2 from the germline V gene are SGHTA and FQGTGA. V lost 4 bases, J lost 5 bases, and 3 bases stayed unmatched. CDR3 nucleotides: TGTGCCAGCAGCTCGGGACAGGGGGCTCACAATGAGCAGTTCTTC. It specifies CASSSGQGAHNEQFF.

V usage is TRBV5-6 and J usage is TRBJ1-1; D gene uncertain. CDR3 length: 13 residues. V lost 0 bases and J lost 1, with 4 bases in between. In germline, CDR1 is SGHDT, CDR2 YYEEEE. The CDR3 DNA reads TGTGCCAGCAGCTTGGGACCGAACACTGAAGCTTTCTTT. Translating gives CASSLGPNTEAFF. The entire variable domain, with the rest obtained from reference TRBV5-6 and TRBJ1-1, is as follows: DAGVTQSPTHLIKTRGQQVTLRCSPKSGHDTVSWYQQALGQGPQFIFQYYEEEERQRGNFPDRFSGHQFPNYSSELNVNALLLGDSALYLCASSLGPNTEAFFGQGTRLTVV.

The CDR3 DNA reads TGTGCCAGCAGAAGGACAGGGACGATCTACGAGCAGTACTTC. Protein sequence: CASRRTGTIYEQYF. The rearrangement links TRBV7-9 to TRBJ2-7; TRBD1 aligns across 8 bases. Germline V CDR1 and CDR2: SEHNR, FQNEAQ (reference sequence). The CDR3 loop spans 14 amino acids. J lost 3 bases, V lost 6 bases, and 7 bases had no gene match.